This passage covers 10 T cell receptor beta chains from one sample sequenced in a study of OX40 agonist ivuxolimab in advanced cancers. The protocol was immunoSEQ multiplex PCR, while the TCRdb copy is restricted to in-frame clones and leaves out a portion. This sample has roughly 76,000 clones, with around four fifths found just once. The specimen was CD4+ or CD8+ T cells sorted from blood, collected in a trial of the OX40 agonist ivuxolimab. Receptors originate from an adult with an advanced solid tumor such as melanoma, head and neck, liver or kidney cancer.

This sequence joins TRBV19 and TRBJ2-3; D is perhaps TRBD2 (5 bases). The ends were cut back, 4 bases at V and 6 bases at J, with 8 bases in the middle. The CDR3 spans 12 residues. Germline values: CDR1 LNHDA, CDR2 SQIVND (reference sequence). The CDR3: CASSTQRDTQYF. The CDR3 region has the DNA TGTGCCAGTAGTACCCAGCGGGATACGCAGTATTTT.

This clone was seen just once. This CDR3 is CASRGRGGNTGELFF. For the CDR3, the DNA is TGTGCCAGCAGGGGGCGAGGGGGGAACACCGGGGAGCTGTTTTTT. The chain recombines TRBV27 with TRBJ2-2; tentatively, D is TRBD1 (6 bases). Germline values: CDR1 MNHEY, CDR2 SMNVEV (reference sequence). The length of the CDR3 is 15 residues. V was pared by 6 bases and J by 1 base, with 12 bases between.

The chain carries TRBV28 and TRBJ1-4; 7 positions agree with TRBD1. Germline lookup yields CDR1 MDHEN and CDR2 SYDVKM. The CDR3 consists of 15 residues. After removal of 2 bases from V and 4 bases from J, the junction contained 4 bases not matched to a gene. In nucleotides, the CDR3 is TGTGCCAGCAGTTTACCGACAGGGCGTAATGAAAAACTGTTTTTT. Encoded protein: CASSLPTGRNEKLFF. Looking up the rest from reference TRBV28 and TRBJ1-4 gives the full variable domain: DVKVTQSSRYLVKRTGEKVFLECVQDMDHENMFWYRQDPGLGLRLIYFSYDVKMKEKGDIPEGYSVSREKKERFSLILESASTNQTSMYLCASSLPTGRNEKLFFGSGTQLSVL.

The rearrangement joins TRBV6-5 to TRBJ2-7; D not resolved. CDR3 length equals 9 residues. The germline CDR1 and CDR2 sequences are MNHEY and SVGAGI. Trimming took 6 bases from V and 5 from J, leaving 2 bases between them. The CDR3 DNA reads as TGTGCCAGCAGGGACGAGCAGTACGTC. It specifies CASRDEQYV.

V gene TRBV9 combines with J gene TRBJ1-4; D unclear. CDR1 is SGDLS and CDR2 is YYNGEE in the germline V gene. Trimming pared 2 bases from V and 3 bases from J, leaving 8 bases between. There are 14 residues in the CDR3. This CDR3 reads CASSVHPANEKLFF. DNA of the CDR3: TGTGCCAGCAGCGTTCACCCCGCTAATGAAAAACTGTTTTTT.

The chain links TRBV29-1 to TRBJ1-1, with a possible D match to TRBD1 (5 bases). Deletions cut 7 bases from V and 2 bases from J, with 14 bases between. Germline values: CDR1 SQVTM, CDR2 ANQGSEA. This CDR3 is 13 amino acids long. The CDR3 region is CSARGRINTEAFF. The CDR3 region has the DNA TGCAGCGCCCGGGGCAGGATAAACACTGAAGCTTTCTTT.

V and J are TRBV4-3 and TRBJ2-2, with a tentative D call TRBD1 (7 bases). Trimming took off 5 bases at V and 6 bases at J, with 16 bases between the two ends. Germline V gene lookup returns CDR1 LGHNA and CDR2 YSLEER. CDR3 length: 15 residues. CDR3 amino acids: CASSLWQGGPGELFF. Written as DNA, the CDR3 is TGCGCCAGCAGCTTGTGGCAGGGGGGCCCCGGGGAGCTGTTTTTT.

This rearrangement joins TRBV5-4 to TRBJ2-2, with TRBD1 matching over 7 bases. V dropped 0 bases and J dropped 6; count of bases not matched to a gene: 5. The CDR3 has 15 residues. Germline CDR1 SGHNT, CDR2 YYREEE (reference sequence). The CDR3 region has the DNA TGTGCCAGCAGCTTGGACTACAGGGGTCCCGGGGAGCTGTTTTTT. Its protein is CASSLDYRGPGELFF.

J is TRBJ2-2 and V is TRBV5-6; the match to TRBD2 covers 8 bases. Per germline, CDR1 SGHDT and CDR2 YYEEEE. The CDR3 spans 12 residues. V dropped 7 bases and J dropped 6; count of bases not matched to a gene: 2. The CDR3 DNA is TGTGCCAGCGGACTAGCATCCGGGGAGCTGTTTTTT. This encodes CASGLASGELFF.

The J gene is TRBJ1-2, the V gene TRBV5-1; tentatively, D is TRBD1 (5 bases). The CDR3 totals 12 residues. Germline CDR1 reads SGHRS; CDR2 reads YFSETQ. The germline V and J ends were trimmed by 3 bases and 4 bases, with 7 bases remaining between them. The DNA of the CDR3 is TGCGCCAGCAGCTGGGACGGCTATGGCTACACCTTC. Translation gives CASSWDGYGYTF.